This entry is about one T cell receptor beta chain. There are 18 residues in the CDR3. V gave up 0 bases and J gave up 6 bases; unmatched junction bases: 12. The germline V gene encodes CDR1 GTSNPN and CDR2 SVGIG (reference sequence). This entry belongs to a study of blood T cell repertoires in COVID-19. Assay: immunoSEQ multiplex PCR; the TCRdb copy retains only in-frame clones and omits some. The sample shows 490,000 or so clones, approximately 90% of them seen only once. Those who participated ranged in age from roughly 18 to 90 years and resided in about two dozen US areas. Participants' own reports of clinical history determined their cohort assignment. Two negative PCRs, clearance, or symptom resolution characterized the recovered Cohort 3 donors.

Sequencing was carried out using PBMCs or T cells enriched from blood (not recorded which). The receptor comes from a woman between 40 and 50 years old who had recovered from COVID-19. The chain uses TRBV30 and TRBJ2-1; 12 nucleotides agree with TRBD2. The CDR3 DNA reads TGTGCCTGGAGTGTACGGACTAGCGGGACGCCGTGGGGCAATGAGCAGTTCTTC. Translation gives CAWSVRTSGTPWGNEQFF.